The sequence of this TCR beta chain was determined in a study of shared clonotypes between healthy human individuals (dated by TCRdb to the early 2020s). Study-wide context: A few men and two women, aged 18 to 49 years, made up the cohort. For each donor, three plates each were used for CD4 naive and CD4 memory, two plates were used for CD8 naive, and one plate was used for CD8 memory. To estimate repertoire size and how much clonotypes are shared between individuals, the study performed deep sequencing of blood TCR repertoires from about five healthy adults. Different laboratories and diverse techniques were used to prepare libraries and sequence TCR repertoires, to increase sequencing depth and limit assay-specific biases. Leukapheresis yielded between about 0.85 and 9.5 billion PBMCs per donor.

On this clone: Its target antigen remains unknown. Nothing much larger sits one base from this clone, and base qualities are not available.

CDR1 is given as MGHRA and CDR2 as YSYEKL, both from the germline V gene. Trimming removed 3 bases from V and 3 bases from J, leaving 12 bases between the germline ends. The CDR3 numbers 15 residues from cysteine through phenylalanine. Left in the record is the CDR3 DNA by itself, 45 bases read in frame from the first base. TCR CDR3 regions were amplified from genomic DNA by multiplex PCR using the deep immunoSEQ assay. For each cell subset, the extracted genomic DNA was distributed evenly across all wells of several immunoSEQ 96-well plates, and each plate served as one replicate. For sorted subsets, each replicate PCR was loaded with around 220 ng genomic DNA, equivalent to 25,000 to 30,000 T cell genomes. Purified libraries were quantified with a Qubit 3.0 fluorometer, sized on a Bioanalyzer 2100, and re-quantified with the KAPA Library Quantification kit. A separate single-read 150-cycle Illumina NextSeq 550 flow cell was used to sequence each immunoSEQ 96-well plate. The published analysis was carried out like this. Because the immunoSEQ output included only junctional sequences and no quality scores, the filtering could not be the same as the filtering used for full-length reads. Sequences were annotated with PyIR, a Python wrapper for IgBLAST v1.9, using IMGT germline references to assign V/J genes and CDR3. Reads with weak V/J assignments (E-value above 1e-6), missing CDR3, stop codons, out-of-frame junctions, or ambiguous translated residues were removed. V3J clonotypes were defined as sequences sharing an identical inferred V gene, J gene, and CDR3 amino acid sequence. Percentage overlap between repertoires was calculated by dividing the number of shared unique clonotypes by the size of the smaller repertoire. Repertoire richness was assessed with RTK rarefaction, the Chao1 estimator, and Recon v2.1 estimates of unobserved clonotypes. OLGA was used to compute generation probabilities for all TCRbeta clonotypes that the gDNA method yielded from several donors. As stored in TCRdb, this immuneACCESS dataset retains in-frame rearrangements with V and J assigned. A fraction of the clones does not appear; measured against another copy, unresolved V genes explain less than half of the discrepancy, and the remainder lacks a known reason. V and J calls and clone size are given by that table; D and trimming were obtained from the DNA. This sample gives hundreds of thousands of clones in total; 92% of them show up just once. In total, the top ten clones hold approximately 24% of the sample.

CD8 naive samples consisted of CD45RO-negative cells that were positively selected for CCR7, yielding a CD45RA+CCR7+ population without TemRA cells. The donors were healthy, HIV-negative adults who had no recently reported acute infections or vaccinations. Every donor was a Caucasian adult residing in Nashville, Tennessee, USA. After blood collection by leukapheresis, PBMCs were isolated using Ficoll-Histopaque density gradient centrifugation and then cryopreserved in the vapor phase of liquid nitrogen. Purity and quantity of every magnetically sorted T cell population were checked by analytical flow cytometry. From each sorted fraction, genomic DNA was isolated and quantified by UV absorbance on a Nanodrop 2000c. The investigation overall reported the following: Rarefaction of sorted-subset datasets indicated incomplete sequencing despite the large sequencing depth. Naive subsets generally had larger estimated clonotype richness than memory subsets did. Compared with non-shared clonotypes, the clonotypes found in all four sorted-subset donors had higher generation probabilities. Because the study included only a small number of donors, the genetic and exposure-history diversity represented was limited. Sampling was restricted to blood, and TCR repertoires in tissue are likely to differ from TCR repertoires in blood. Sharing across a few donors was observed for around 5% of naive CD4, 3% to 4% of naive CD8, about 2.5% of memory CD4, and roughly 0.4% of memory CD8 clonotypes. Pairwise subsampling indicated that sequencing depth was expected to affect the degree of clonotype sharing among donors.

The sequence joins TRBV4-1 to TRBJ2-1, with the identity of the D gene unclear. The TCR was taken from a man aged 25 to 45 in good health. Source material: naive CD8+ T cells sorted from blood. What the cell subset or site label conveys for this sample: CD45RA+CCR7+. The DNA sequence is TGCGCCAGCAGCCACCTTGGCGGAAACTACAATGAGCAGTTCTTC. Translation gives CASSHLGGNYNEQFF.